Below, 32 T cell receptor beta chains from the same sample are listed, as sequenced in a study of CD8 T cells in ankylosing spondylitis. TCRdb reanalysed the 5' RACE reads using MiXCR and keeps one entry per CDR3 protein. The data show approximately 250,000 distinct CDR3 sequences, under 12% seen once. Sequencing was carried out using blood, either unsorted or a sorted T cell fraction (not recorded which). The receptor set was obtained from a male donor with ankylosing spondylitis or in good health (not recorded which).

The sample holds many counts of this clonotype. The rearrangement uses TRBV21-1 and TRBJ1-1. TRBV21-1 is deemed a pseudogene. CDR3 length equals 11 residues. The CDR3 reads CASKGNTEAFF. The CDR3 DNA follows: TGTGCCAGCAAGGGTAACACTGAAGCTTTCTTT.

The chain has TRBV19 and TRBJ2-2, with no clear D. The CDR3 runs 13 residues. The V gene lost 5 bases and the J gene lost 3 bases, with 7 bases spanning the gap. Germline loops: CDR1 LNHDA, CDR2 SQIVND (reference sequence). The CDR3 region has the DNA TGTGCCAGTAGTTCGCGGCACACCGGGGAGCTGTTTTTT. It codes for CASSSRHTGELFF.

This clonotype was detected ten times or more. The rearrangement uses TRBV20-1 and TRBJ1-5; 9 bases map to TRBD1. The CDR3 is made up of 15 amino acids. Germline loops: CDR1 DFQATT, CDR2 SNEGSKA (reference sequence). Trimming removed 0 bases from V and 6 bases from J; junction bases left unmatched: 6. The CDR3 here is CSARDRQGEGQPQHF. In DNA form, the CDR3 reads TGCAGTGCTAGAGATCGACAGGGGGAGGGTCAGCCCCAGCATTTT.

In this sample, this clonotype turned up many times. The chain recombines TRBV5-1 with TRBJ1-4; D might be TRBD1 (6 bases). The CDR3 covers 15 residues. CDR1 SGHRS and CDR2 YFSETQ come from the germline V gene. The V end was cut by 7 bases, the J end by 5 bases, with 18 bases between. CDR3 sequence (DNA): TGCGCCAGCGGGGACCTGGGGGCAGCCAATGAAAAACTGTTTTTT. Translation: CASGDLGAANEKLFF.

The CDR3 here is CASSIGDELFF. CDR3 nucleotide sequence: TGTGCCAGTAGTATCGGGGACGAACTGTTTTTT. This chain uses TRBV19 with TRBJ1-4; a possible D gene is TRBD1 (5 bases). Germline V gene lookup returns CDR1 LNHDA and CDR2 SQIVND (reference sequence). The CDR3 length is 11 residues. V was shortened by 3 bases and J by 12 bases, with 8 bases between the two germline ends.

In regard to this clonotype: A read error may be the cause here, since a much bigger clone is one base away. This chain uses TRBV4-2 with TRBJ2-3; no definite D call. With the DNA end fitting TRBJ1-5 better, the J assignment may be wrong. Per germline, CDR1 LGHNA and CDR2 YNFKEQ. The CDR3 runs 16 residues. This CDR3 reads CASSQVSGRAPDTQHF. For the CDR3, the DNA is TGTGCCAGCAGCCAAGTAAGCGGGAGGGCCCCAGATACGCAGCATTTT.

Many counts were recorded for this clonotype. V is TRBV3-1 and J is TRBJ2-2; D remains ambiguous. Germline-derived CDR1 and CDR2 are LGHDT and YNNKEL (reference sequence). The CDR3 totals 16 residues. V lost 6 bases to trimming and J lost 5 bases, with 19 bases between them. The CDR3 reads CASRHIGSGRTGELFF. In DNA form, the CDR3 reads TGTGCCAGCAGACATATTGGAAGTGGGCGTACCGGGGAGCTGTTTTTT.

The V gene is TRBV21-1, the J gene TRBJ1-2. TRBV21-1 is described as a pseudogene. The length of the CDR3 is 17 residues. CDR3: CAVGGDLRRRCLYGYTF. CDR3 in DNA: TGTGCCGTGGGAGGGGACCTGCGGAGGCGGTGTTTATATGGCTACACCTTC.

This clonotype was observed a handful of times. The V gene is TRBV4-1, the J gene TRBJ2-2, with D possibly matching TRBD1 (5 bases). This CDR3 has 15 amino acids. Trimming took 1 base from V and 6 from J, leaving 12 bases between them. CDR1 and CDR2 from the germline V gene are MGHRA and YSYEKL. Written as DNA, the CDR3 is TGCGCCAGCAGCCAAGGACTGACAGAGGCCGGGGAGCTGTTTTTT. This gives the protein CASSQGLTEAGELFF.

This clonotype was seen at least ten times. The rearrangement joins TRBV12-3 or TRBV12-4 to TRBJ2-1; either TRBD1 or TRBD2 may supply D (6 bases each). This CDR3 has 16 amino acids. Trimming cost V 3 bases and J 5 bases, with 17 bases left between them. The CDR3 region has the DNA TGTGCCAGCAGTTTTGGGGGGCCTCTGGGAAACAATGAGCAGTTCTTC. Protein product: CASSFGGPLGNNEQFF.

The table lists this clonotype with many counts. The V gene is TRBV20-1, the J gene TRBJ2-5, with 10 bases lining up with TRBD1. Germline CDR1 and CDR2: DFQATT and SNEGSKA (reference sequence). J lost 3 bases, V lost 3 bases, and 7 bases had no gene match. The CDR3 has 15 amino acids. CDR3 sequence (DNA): TGCAGTGCTAGTCAGCCGGGACAGGGGAAAGAGACCCAGTACTTC. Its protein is CSASQPGQGKETQYF.

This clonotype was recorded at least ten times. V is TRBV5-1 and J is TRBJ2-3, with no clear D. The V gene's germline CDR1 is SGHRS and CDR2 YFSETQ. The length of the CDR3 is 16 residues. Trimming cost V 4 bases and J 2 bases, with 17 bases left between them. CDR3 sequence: CASSVYTLGATDTQYF. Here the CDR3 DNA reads TGCGCCAGCAGCGTATACACCCTCGGCGCCACAGATACGCAGTATTTT.

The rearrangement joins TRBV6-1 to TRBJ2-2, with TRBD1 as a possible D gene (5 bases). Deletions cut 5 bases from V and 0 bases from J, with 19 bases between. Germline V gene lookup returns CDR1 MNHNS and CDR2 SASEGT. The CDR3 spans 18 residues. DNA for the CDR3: TGTGCCAGCAGTAAGCCAGGGAATATTGGTGCGAACACCGGGGAGCTGTTTTTT. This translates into CASSKPGNIGANTGELFF.

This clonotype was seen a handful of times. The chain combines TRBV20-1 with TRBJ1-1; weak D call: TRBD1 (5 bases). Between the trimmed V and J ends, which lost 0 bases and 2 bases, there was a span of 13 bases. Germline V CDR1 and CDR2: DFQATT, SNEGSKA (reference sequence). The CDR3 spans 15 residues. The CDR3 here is CSARDFSGPNTEAFF. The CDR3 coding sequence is TGCAGTGCTAGAGATTTTTCAGGGCCTAACACTGAAGCTTTCTTT.

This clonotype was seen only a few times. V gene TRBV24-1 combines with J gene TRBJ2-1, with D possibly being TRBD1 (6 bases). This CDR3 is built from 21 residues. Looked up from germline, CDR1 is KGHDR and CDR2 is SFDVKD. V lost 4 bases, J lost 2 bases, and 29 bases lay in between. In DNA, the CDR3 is TGTGCCACCAGTGACTCTAAAGGGGGTCCCTCTTCTTGGACGCCCTACAATGAGCAGTTCTTC. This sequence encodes CATSDSKGGPSSWTPYNEQFF.

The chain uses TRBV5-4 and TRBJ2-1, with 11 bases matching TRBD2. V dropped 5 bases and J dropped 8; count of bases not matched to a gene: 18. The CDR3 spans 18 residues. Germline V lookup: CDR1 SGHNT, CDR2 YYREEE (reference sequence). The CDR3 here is CASRRLTSGNSERDEQFF. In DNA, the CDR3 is TGTGCCAGCAGGAGACTGACTAGCGGGAATTCCGAGAGGGATGAGCAGTTCTTC.

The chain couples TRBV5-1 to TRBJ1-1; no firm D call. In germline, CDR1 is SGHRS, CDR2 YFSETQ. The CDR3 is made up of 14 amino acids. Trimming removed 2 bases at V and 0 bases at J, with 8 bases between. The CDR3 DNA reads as TGCGCCAGCAGCTTCGCGGATCTGAACACTGAAGCTTTCTTT. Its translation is CASSFADLNTEAFF.

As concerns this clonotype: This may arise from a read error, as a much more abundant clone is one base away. The CDR3 DNA reads as TGTGCCAGCAGCCGACGGCAGACTGACACCGGGGAGCTGTTTTTT. This codes for CASSRRQTDTGELFF. The chain couples TRBV12-3 or TRBV12-4 to TRBJ2-2, with D unresolved. Trimming removed 6 bases from V and 3 bases from J, with 14 bases in between. This CDR3 region has 15 residues.

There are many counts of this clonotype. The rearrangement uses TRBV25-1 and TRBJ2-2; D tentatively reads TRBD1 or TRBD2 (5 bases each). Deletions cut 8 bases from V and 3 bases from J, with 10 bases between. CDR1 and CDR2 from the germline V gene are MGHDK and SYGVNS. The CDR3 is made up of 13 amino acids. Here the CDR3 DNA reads TGTGCCAGCTGGGGACCAGACACCGGGGAGCTGTTTTTT. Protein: CASWGPDTGELFF.

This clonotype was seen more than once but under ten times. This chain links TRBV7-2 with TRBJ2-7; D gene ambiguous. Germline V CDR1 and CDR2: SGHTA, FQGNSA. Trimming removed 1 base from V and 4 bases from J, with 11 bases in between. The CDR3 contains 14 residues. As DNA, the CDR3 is TGTGCCAGCAGCTTAGGAGTAGAACTTTACGAGCAGTACTTC. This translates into CASSLGVELYEQYF. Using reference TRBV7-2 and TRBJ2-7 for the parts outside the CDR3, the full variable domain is GAGVSQSPSNKVTEKGKDVELRCDPISGHTALYWYRQSLGQGLEFLIYFQGNSAPDKSGLPSDRFSAERTGGSVSTLTIQRTQQEDSAVYLCASSLGVELYEQYFGPGTRLTVT.

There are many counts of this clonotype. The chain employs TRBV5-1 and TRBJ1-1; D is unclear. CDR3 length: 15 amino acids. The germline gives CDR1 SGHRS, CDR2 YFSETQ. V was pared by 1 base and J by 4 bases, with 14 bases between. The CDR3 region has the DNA TGCGCCAGCAGCTTGTCCGTAGGAACCGTCACTGAAGCTTTCTTT. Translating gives CASSLSVGTVTEAFF.

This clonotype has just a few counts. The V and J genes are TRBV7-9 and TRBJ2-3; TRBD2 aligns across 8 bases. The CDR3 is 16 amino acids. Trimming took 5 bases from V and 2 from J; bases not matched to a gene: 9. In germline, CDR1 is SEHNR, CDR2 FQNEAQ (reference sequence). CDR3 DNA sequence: TGTGCCAGCAGCCCGGGCGGGGGGCGTATCACAGATACGCAGTATTTT. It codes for CASSPGGGRITDTQYF.

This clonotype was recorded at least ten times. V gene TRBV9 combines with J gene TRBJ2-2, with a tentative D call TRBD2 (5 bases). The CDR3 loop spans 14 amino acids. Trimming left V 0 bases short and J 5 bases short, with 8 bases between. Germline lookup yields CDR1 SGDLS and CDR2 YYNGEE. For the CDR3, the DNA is TGTGCCAGCAGCGTAGTCGAGGGAACCGGGGAGCTGTTTTTT. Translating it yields CASSVVEGTGELFF.

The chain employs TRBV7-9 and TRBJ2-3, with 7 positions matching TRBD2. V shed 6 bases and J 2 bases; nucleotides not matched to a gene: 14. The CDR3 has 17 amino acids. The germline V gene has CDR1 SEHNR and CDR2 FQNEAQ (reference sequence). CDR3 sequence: CASSILWASGSTDTQYF. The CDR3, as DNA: TGTGCCAGCAGTATTCTATGGGCTAGCGGTTCCACAGATACGCAGTATTTT.

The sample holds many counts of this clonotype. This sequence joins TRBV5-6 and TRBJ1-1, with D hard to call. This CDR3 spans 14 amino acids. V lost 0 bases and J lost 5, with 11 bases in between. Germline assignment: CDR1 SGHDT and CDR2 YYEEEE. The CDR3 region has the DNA TGTGCCAGCAGCTTGGACGGAATGAGGACTGAAGCTTTCTTT. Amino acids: CASSLDGMRTEAFF.

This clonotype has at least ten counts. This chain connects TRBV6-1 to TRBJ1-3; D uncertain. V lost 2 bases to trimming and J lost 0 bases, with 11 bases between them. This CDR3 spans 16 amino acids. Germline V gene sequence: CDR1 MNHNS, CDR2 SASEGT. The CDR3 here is CASSESLGRSGNTIYF. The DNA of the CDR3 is TGTGCCAGCAGTGAATCCTTAGGCCGCTCTGGAAACACCATATATTTT.

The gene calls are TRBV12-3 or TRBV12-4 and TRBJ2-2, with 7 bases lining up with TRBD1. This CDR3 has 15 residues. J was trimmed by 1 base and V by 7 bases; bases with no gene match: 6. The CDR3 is CASTPGQVNTGELFF. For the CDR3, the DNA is TGTGCCAGCACCCCTGGACAGGTGAACACCGGGGAGCTGTTTTTT.

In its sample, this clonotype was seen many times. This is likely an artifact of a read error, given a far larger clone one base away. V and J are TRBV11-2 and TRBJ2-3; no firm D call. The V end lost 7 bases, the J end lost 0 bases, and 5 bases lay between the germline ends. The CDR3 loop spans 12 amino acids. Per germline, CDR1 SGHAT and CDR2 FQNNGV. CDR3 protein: CASTPSTDTQYF. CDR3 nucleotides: TGTGCCAGCACCCCTAGCACAGATACGCAGTATTTT.

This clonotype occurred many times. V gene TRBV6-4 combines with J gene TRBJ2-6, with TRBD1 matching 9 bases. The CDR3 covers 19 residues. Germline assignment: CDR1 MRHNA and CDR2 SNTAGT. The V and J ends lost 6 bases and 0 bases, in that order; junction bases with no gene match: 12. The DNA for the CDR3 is TGTGCCAGCAGGACCGTAACAGGGGGCGCATACTCTGGGGCCAACGTCCTGACTTTC. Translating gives CASRTVTGGAYSGANVLTF.

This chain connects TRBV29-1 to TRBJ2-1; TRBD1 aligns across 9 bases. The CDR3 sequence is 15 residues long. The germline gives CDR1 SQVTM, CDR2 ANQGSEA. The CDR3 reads CTGQGTHNEYNEQFF. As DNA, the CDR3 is TGCACCGGACAGGGGACCCATAATGAATACAATGAGCAGTTCTTC.

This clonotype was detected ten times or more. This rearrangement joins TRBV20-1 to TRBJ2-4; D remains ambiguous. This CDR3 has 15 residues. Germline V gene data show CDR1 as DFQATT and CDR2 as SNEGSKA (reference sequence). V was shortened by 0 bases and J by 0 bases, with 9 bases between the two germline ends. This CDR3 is CSARDEVLAKNIQYF. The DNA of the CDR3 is TGCAGTGCTAGAGATGAAGTACTAGCCAAAAACATTCAGTACTTC.

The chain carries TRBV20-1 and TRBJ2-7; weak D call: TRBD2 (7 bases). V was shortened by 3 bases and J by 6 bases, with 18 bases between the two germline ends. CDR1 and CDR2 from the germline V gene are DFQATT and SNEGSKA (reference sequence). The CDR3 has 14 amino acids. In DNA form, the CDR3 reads TGCAGTGCTAGGGTTGGGGGGGGCCCAAGCGAGCAGTACTTC. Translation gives CSARVGGGPSEQYF.